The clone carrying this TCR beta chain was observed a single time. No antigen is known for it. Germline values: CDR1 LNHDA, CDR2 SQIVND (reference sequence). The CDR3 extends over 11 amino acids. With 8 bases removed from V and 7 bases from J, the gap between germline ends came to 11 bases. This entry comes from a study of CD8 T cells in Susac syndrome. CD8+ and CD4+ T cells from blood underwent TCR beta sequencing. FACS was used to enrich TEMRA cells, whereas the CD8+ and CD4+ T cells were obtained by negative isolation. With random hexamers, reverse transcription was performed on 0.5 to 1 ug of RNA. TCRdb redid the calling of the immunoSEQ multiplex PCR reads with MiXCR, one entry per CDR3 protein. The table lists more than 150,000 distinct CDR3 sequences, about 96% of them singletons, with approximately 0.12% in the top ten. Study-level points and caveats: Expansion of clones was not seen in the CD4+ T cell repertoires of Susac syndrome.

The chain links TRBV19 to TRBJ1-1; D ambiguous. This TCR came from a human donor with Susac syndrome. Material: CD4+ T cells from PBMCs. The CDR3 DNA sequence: TGTGCCAGTTACGGCGGCTTTGAAGCTTTCTTT. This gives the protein CASYGGFEAFF.